This record looks at one T cell receptor (beta chain) sequence and its context. Its cognate antigen is unknown. One end of the junction fails to match germline, which may point to a read error. Single viable CD3+CD4+CD8-CD45RO+ cells were sorted as the memory CD4+ T cells. The data were obtained in a study of memory CD4+ T cells and cytomegalovirus serostatus. Across the whole study: Donors were healthy Belgian adults, 9 CMV seropositive and some 24 seronegative. Points from the study as a whole: CD4+ memory repertoires contained about 40% of the roughly 150 reported CMV TCRbeta sequences.

Germline assignment: CDR1 MNHNS and CDR2 SASEGT. CDR3 length: 10 amino acids. Clones were sequenced by immunoSEQ multiplex PCR, and TCRdb holds only the in-frame ones, with some missing. The sample has some 47,000 clones, roughly 78% seen once. This receptor was obtained from an adult in good health and CMV-seronegative. What was sequenced was memory CD4+ T cells from blood. The J gene is TRBJ2-7, the V gene TRBV6-1; D uncertain. The CDR3 sequence is CASSDHRANF. CDR3 bases: TGTGCCAGCAGTGATCACAGAGCGAACTTC.